This is a list of T cell receptor beta chains from one sample in a study of response to subunit inactivated influenza vaccine. TCRdb ran MiXCR on the RT-PCR reads and lists one entry per CDR3 protein. This sample yields almost 600,000 distinct CDR3 sequences, of which about 15% are seen a single time; roughly 10% belongs to the top ten. The sequencing here drew on PBMCs from blood, taken 11 to 12 days after vaccination. Source of these receptors: a man aged 50 to 59 who received an inactivated influenza vaccine. The CDR3 runs from the conserved cysteine through the conserved F or W. A D gene is named only where the DNA matches it firmly. Clone size is not always given. Where it is, it says once, few, many or a class for expanded clones.

-	TRBV7-3	TRBD1	TRBJ2-6	CASSPWTGPYSGANVLTF	TGTGCCAGCAGCCCCTGGACAGGGCCGTACTCTGGGGCCAACGTCCTGACTTTC
many	TRBV20-1	TRBD2	TRBJ2-1	CSARDDLAENEQFF	TGCAGTGCTAGAGATGATCTAGCGGAGAATGAGCAGTTCTTC
many	TRBV12-3/TRBV12-4	-	TRBJ1-5	CASSLGRYNSNQPQHF	TGTGCCAGCAGTTTGGGCCGCTACAATAGCAATCAGCCCCAGCATTTT
few	TRBV19	TRBD1	TRBJ1-5	CASYRGWGDQPQHF	TGTGCCAGCTACAGGGGATGGGGTGATCAGCCCCAGCATTTT
-	TRBV11-2	-	TRBJ1-6	CASSLYRERNSPLHF	TGTGCCAGCAGCTTATATCGGGAGAGGAATTCACCCCTCCACTTT
-	TRBV7-3	-	TRBJ2-1	CASSPNRESVEQFF	TGTGCCAGCAGCCCGAACAGGGAATCGGTTGAGCAGTTCTTC
-	TRBV25-1	TRBD1	TRBJ2-5	CASSDPGQPRETQYF	TGTGCCAGCAGTGACCCGGGACAGCCGAGGGAGACCCAGTACTTC
-	TRBV3-1	-	TRBJ1-1	CASSHKGHASGALF	TGTGCCAGCAGCCACAAAGGACACGCGTCTGGGGCTCTCTTT
-	TRBV4-2	-	TRBJ1-6	CASSHRQENNSPLHF	TGTGCCAGCAGCCACCGACAGGAGAATAATTCACCCCTCCACTTT
many	TRBV12-3/TRBV12-4	TRBD1	TRBJ2-3	CASSLYGDREGDTQYF	TGTGCCAGCAGTTTATATGGGGACAGGGAAGGAGATACGCAGTATTTT
many	TRBV29-1	-	TRBJ2-2	CSVPVSGELFF	TGCAGCGTACCCGTATCCGGGGAGCTGTTTTTT
few	TRBV20-1	TRBD1	TRBJ2-4	CSATDRVRAKNIQYF	TGCAGTGCTACAGACAGGGTGAGGGCCAAAAACATTCAGTACTTC
few	TRBV28	-	TRBJ2-7	CASSSPRATHYEQYF	TGTGCCAGCAGTTCCCCCCGGGCTACGCATTACGAGCAGTACTTC
-	TRBV5-1	TRBD1	TRBJ1-2	CASSAGQGAIIYGYTF	TGCGCCAGCAGCGCGGGACAGGGGGCTATAATCTATGGCTACACCTTC
few	TRBV6-5	TRBD2	TRBJ2-4	CASSYSSSGGAKNIQYF	TGTGCCAGCAGTTACTCATCTAGCGGGGGAGCCAAAAACATTCAGTACTTC
few	TRBV12-3/TRBV12-4	TRBD1	TRBJ1-4	CASSRTGGWEEKLFF	TGTGCCAGCAGTCGGACAGGGGGATGGGAAGAAAAACTGTTTTTT
-	TRBV7-2	-	TRBJ2-7	CASSLDGTSYEQYF	TGTGCCAGCAGCTTAGATGGGACCTCCTACGAGCAGTACTTC
few	TRBV14	TRBD1	TRBJ2-5	CASSPWGQRQETQYF	TGTGCCAGCAGCCCATGGGGACAGCGGCAAGAGACCCAGTACTTC
many	TRBV7-2	-	TRBJ1-2	CASSAMMSYGYTF	TGTGCCAGCAGCGCTATGATGTCCTATGGCTACACCTTC
-	TRBV4-2	-	TRBJ2-2	CASSQYSNTGELFF	TGTGCCAGCAGCCAGTATTCTAACACCGGGGAGCTGTTTTTT
-	TRBV4-3	-	TRBJ2-3	CASSEDPARTDTQYF	TGCGCCAGCAGCGAAGACCCGGCCAGGACAGATACGCAGTATTTT
few	TRBV6-1	-	TRBJ2-7	CASSPQARGDEQYF	TGTGCCAGCAGTCCCCAGGCCCGAGGCGACGAGCAGTACTTC
few	TRBV12-3/TRBV12-4	-	TRBJ1-1	CASSFWDAGEAFF	TGTGCCAGCAGTTTCTGGGATGCGGGTGAAGCTTTCTTT
-	TRBV5-1	TRBD1	TRBJ2-7	CASSHDRGFYEQYF	TGCGCCAGCAGCCATGACAGGGGTTTCTACGAGCAGTACTTC
few	TRBV20-1	-	TRBJ1-1	CSAREGGRGEAFF	TGCAGTGCTAGAGAAGGCGGCAGGGGTGAAGCTTTCTTT
-	TRBV4-2	-	TRBJ1-5	CASSQDSGAYSNQPQHF	TGTGCCAGCAGCCAAGATTCAGGGGCCTATAGCAATCAGCCCCAGCATTTT
few	TRBV6-5	TRBD2	TRBJ2-1	CASSYGGRAGGPYNEQFF	TGTGCCAGCAGTTACGGGGGCAGAGCGGGGGGTCCCTACAATGAGCAGTTCTTC
few	TRBV28	TRBD2	TRBJ2-3	CASSLWASGNTHDTQYF	TGTGCCAGCAGTTTATGGGCTAGCGGGAATACCCACGATACGCAGTATTTT
once	TRBV11-2	-	TRBJ2-4	CASSFYRESEGGPKNIQYF	TGTGCCAGCAGCTTTTACCGGGAGAGTGAGGGGGGCCCCAAAAACATTCAGTACTTC
few	TRBV7-2	TRBD2	TRBJ2-1	CASSRLAGAGNEQFF	TGTGCCAGCAGCAGACTAGCGGGAGCTGGCAATGAGCAGTTCTTC
-	TRBV6-6	-	TRBJ1-3	CASSYRDTIYF	TGTGCCAGCAGTTATAGAGACACCATATATTTT
few	TRBV5-1	-	TRBJ2-3	CASSLEGTQSIDTQYF	TGCGCCAGCAGCTTGGAAGGGACGCAAAGTATAGATACGCAGTATTTT
few	TRBV20-1	TRBD1	TRBJ2-2	CSASPDRGRDTGELFF	TGCAGTGCTAGCCCCGACAGGGGGCGCGACACCGGGGAGCTGTTTTTT
-	TRBV6-1	-	TRBJ1-5	CASSPLGPKDPQHF	TGTGCCAGCAGTCCCCTAGGACCAAAGGATCCCCAGCATTTT
-	TRBV29-1	-	TRBJ2-2	CSVDGSRGVGGTGELFF	TGCAGCGTTGACGGTTCCAGGGGTGTAGGTGGGACCGGGGAGCTGTTTTTT
-	TRBV11-2	-	TRBJ2-7	CASSPKRGSTYEQYF	TGTGCCAGCAGCCCTAAAAGGGGAAGCACCTACGAGCAGTACTTC
few	TRBV27	-	TRBJ2-5	CASSLTPTGGEETQYF	TGTGCCAGCAGTTTAACCCCAACAGGGGGGGAAGAGACCCAGTACTTC
-	TRBV7-2	TRBD1	TRBJ1-5	CASAQGAGQPQHF	TGTGCCAGTGCACAGGGGGCGGGGCAGCCCCAGCATTTT